The 22 T cell receptor beta chains given below trace back to one sample, sequenced in a study of T cells in Graves' hyperthyroidism and ophthalmopathy. Amplified TCR beta CDR3 regions came from RNA transcripts. HTBI primers were the set used in a first-round RT-PCR of the TCR CDR3. TCRdb reanalysed the multiplex PCR reads using MiXCR and keeps one entry per CDR3 protein. The repertoire holds around 350,000 distinct CDR3 sequences, with 25% as singletons. Sequencing input: blood. All receptors derive from a man aged 50 or older with Graves' hyperthyroidism.

In this sample, this clonotype turned up many times. The genes are TRBV7-3 and TRBJ2-1, with 8 nucleotides matching TRBD2. V lost 0 bases to trimming and J lost 13 bases; unmatched junction nucleotides: 14. CDR1 and CDR2 (germline): SGHTA, FQGTGA. The CDR3 has 16 amino acids. CDR3 DNA sequence: TGTGCCAGCAGCTTAACGTCGGCTAGCGGGTCGGTCCCTCAGTTCTTC. Translated, it gives CASSLTSASGSVPQFF.

This clonotype was detected only a few times. The chain has TRBV10-1 and TRBJ1-3; D is undetermined. This CDR3 has 16 amino acids. Per the germline V gene, CDR1 is WNHNN and CDR2 is SYGVQD (reference sequence). Trimming removed 3 bases from V and 0 bases from J, with 12 bases in between. The CDR3 here is CASSEGPKISGNTIYF. The CDR3 nucleotides are TGCGCCAGCAGTGAAGGACCCAAGATCTCTGGAAACACCATATATTTT.

This clonotype was seen ten or more times. The genes are TRBV11-2 and TRBJ2-3; 7 positions agree with TRBD2. The trim removed 5 bases at V and 5 bases at J, leaving 7 bases unmatched. CDR3 length: 14 residues. Germline-derived CDR1 and CDR2 are SGHAT and FQNNGV. The CDR3 DNA is TGTGCCAGCAGCCGACACCGGGGGGTAGATACGCAGTATTTT. It encodes CASSRHRGVDTQYF. The whole variable domain, filled in from reference TRBV11-2 and TRBJ2-3, reads EAGVAQSPRYKIIEKRQSVAFWCNPISGHATLYWYQQILGQGPKLLIQFQNNGVVDDSQLPKDRFSAERLKGVDSTLKIQPAKLEDSAVYLCASSRHRGVDTQYFGPGTRLTVL.

Remarks on this clonotype: A clone one base away is much larger, so this may be a read error. CDR3 loop: CSVEVVVGETQFF. The CDR3 DNA reads TGCAGCGTTGAAGTGGTTGTCGGAGAGACCCAGTTCTTC. The chain is built from TRBV29-1 and TRBJ2-5; D unclear. The DNA matches TRBJ2-1 better at its end, which makes the J call doubtful. The CDR3 sequence is 13 residues long. CDR1 is SQVTM, CDR2 ANQGSEA, per germline.

The chain is built from TRBV12-5 and TRBJ2-7; either TRBD1 or TRBD2 may fit D (6 bases each). Germline V gene lookup returns CDR1 LGHNT and CDR2 FRNRAP. CDR3 length: 12 residues. Trimming took off 3 bases at V and 7 bases at J, with 10 bases between the two ends. The DNA for the CDR3 is TGTGCTAGTGGTTTAGGGGGGCATGAGCAGTACTTC. Amino acid sequence: CASGLGGHEQYF.

V usage is TRBV10-3 and J usage is TRBJ2-7, with unresolved D. The CDR3 extends over 17 amino acids. V was clipped by 8 bases and J by 3 bases, with 26 bases between them. The germline V gene encodes CDR1 ENHRY and CDR2 SYGVKD. The CDR3: CAISTQPATQPDYEQYF. Here the CDR3 DNA reads TGTGCCATCTCTACCCAGCCAGCGACGCAACCTGACTACGAGCAGTACTTC.

This clonotype was seen ten or more times. The genes are TRBV28 and TRBJ2-1, with D perhaps assigned TRBD1 or TRBD2 (7 bases each). V lost 7 bases to trimming and J lost 3 bases, with 16 bases between them. CDR3 length: 15 amino acids. Germline-derived CDR1 and CDR2 are MDHEN and SYDVKM. CDR3 DNA sequence: TGTGCCAGCACTCCAGGGGGGGGGGGCTACAATGAGCAGTTCTTC. It specifies CASTPGGGGYNEQFF.

The chain carries TRBV7-9 and TRBJ1-2; D is ambiguous. The CDR3 extends over 12 amino acids. CDR1 is SEHNR and CDR2 is FQNEAQ in the germline V gene (reference sequence). The V end lost 5 bases, the J end lost 8 bases, and 12 bases lay between the germline ends. CDR3 bases: TGTGCCAGCAGCCGCGCTGGAGAGGGCTACACCTTC. Translation: CASSRAGEGYTF.

This clonotype was detected ten times or more. The chain links TRBV6-6 to TRBJ2-3, with D unclear. This CDR3 region has 16 residues. With 1 base removed from V and 5 bases from J, the gap between germline ends came to 16 bases. Looked up from germline, CDR1 is MNHNY and CDR2 is SVGAGI (reference sequence). CDR3 nucleotides: TGTGCCAGCAGTTACTGGTCGTCGGAGAGAGGAGATACGCAGTATTTT. This translates into CASSYWSSERGDTQYF.

V usage is TRBV27 and J usage is TRBJ2-5; tentatively, D is TRBD1 (6 bases). The CDR3 has 15 residues. Germline V gives CDR1 MNHEY, CDR2 SMNVEV (reference sequence). The V gene lost 2 bases and the J gene lost 5 bases, with 15 bases spanning the gap. CDR3 sequence: CASSLNWGLTETQYF. Here the CDR3 DNA reads TGTGCCAGCAGTTTAAATTGGGGGCTGACTGAGACCCAGTACTTC.

This clonotype was seen at least ten times. The J gene is TRBJ2-1, the V gene TRBV28; the D is unclear. V lost 8 bases and J lost 0, with 11 bases in between. This CDR3 spans 14 amino acids. Germline CDR1 MDHEN, CDR2 SYDVKM. CDR3 sequence: CASGDSDSYNEQFF. The CDR3 DNA sequence: TGTGCCAGCGGAGATTCGGACTCCTACAATGAGCAGTTCTTC.

This clonotype came up many times. The rearrangement links TRBV18 to TRBJ1-1; TRBD1 agrees at 7 bases. Germline V lookup: CDR1 KGHSH, CDR2 LQKENI. This CDR3 is built from 14 residues. After removal of 1 base from V and 3 bases from J, the junction contained 2 bases not matched to a gene. CDR3 DNA sequence: TGTGCCAGCTCACCACGGGACAGAGACACTGAAGCTTTCTTT. This translates into CASSPRDRDTEAFF.

The chain uses TRBV5-6 and TRBJ2-1; 10 positions agree with TRBD2. CDR1 and CDR2 from the germline V gene are SGHDT and YYEEEE. The CDR3 sequence is 17 residues long. The ends lost 4 bases at V and 8 bases at J; junction bases unmatched: 15. The CDR3 protein is CASSIGGLAGEYDEQFF. In DNA form, the CDR3 reads TGTGCCAGCAGCATTGGGGGCCTAGCGGGAGAGTACGATGAGCAGTTCTTC.

The chain carries TRBV6-2 or TRBV6-3 and TRBJ2-5; TRBD1 matches at 9 bases. V lost 7 bases and J lost 3; bases outside the gene matches: 6. The CDR3 consists of 14 residues. Germline V gene sequence: CDR1 MNHEY, CDR2 SVGEGT. CDR3 in DNA: TGTGCCAGCAACAAACAGGGGGCGGAAGAGACCCAGTACTTC. This gives the protein CASNKQGAEETQYF.

This clonotype was seen more than once but under ten times. The chain is built from TRBV19 and TRBJ2-2; 7 nucleotides match TRBD2. The CDR3 length is 16 residues. Trimming at V came to 6 bases and at J to 2 bases, leaving 9 bases not matched to a gene. Looked up from germline, CDR1 is LNHDA and CDR2 is SQIVND (reference sequence). The CDR3: CASSYRPSGNTGELFF. CDR3 bases: TGTGCCAGTAGCTATCGGCCTAGCGGAAACACCGGGGAGCTGTTTTTT.

The sample holds a few counts of this clonotype. This chain links TRBV7-2 with TRBJ1-4, with D possibly TRBD1 on 5 matching bases. The length of the CDR3 is 14 residues. Trimming removed 4 bases from V and 7 bases from J, with 13 bases in between. The germline V gene has CDR1 SGHTA and CDR2 FQGNSA. The CDR3: CASSSGVGGEKLFF. CDR3 DNA sequence: TGTGCCAGCAGCTCCGGGGTGGGGGGTGAAAAACTGTTTTTT.

Comments on this clonotype: A much larger clonotype is one base distant, so this may be a read error. This rearrangement joins TRBV7-8 to TRBJ2-7; D not certain. CDR3 size: 13 residues. The ends were cut back, 5 bases at V and 4 bases at J, with 12 bases in the middle. Germline V gene sequence: CDR1 SGHVS, CDR2 FQNEAQ. CDR3 nucleotides: TGTGCCAGCAGCCCTGGACGGATATACGAGCAGTACTTC. Its translation: CASSPGRIYEQYF. Variable domain in full (rest from reference TRBV7-8 and TRBJ2-7): GAGVSQSPRYKVAKRGQDVALRCDPISGHVSLFWYQQALGQGPEFLTYFQNEAQLDKSGLPSDRFFAERPEGSVSTLKIQRTQQEDSAVYLCASSPGRIYEQYFGPGTRLTVT.

This clonotype has ten or more counts. The rearrangement uses TRBV7-3 and TRBJ1-1; 11 nucleotides agree with TRBD1. This CDR3 spans 15 amino acids. CDR1 is SGHTA and CDR2 is FQGTGA in the germline V gene. The J segment lost 5 bases and the V segment lost 0 bases, leaving 2 bases of the junction unmatched. The CDR3 reads CASSLTGTGGTEAFF. The CDR3 coding sequence is TGTGCCAGCAGCTTAACCGGGACAGGGGGAACTGAAGCTTTCTTT. The full variable domain, in which reference TRBV7-3 and TRBJ1-1 provide the parts outside the CDR3, is GAGVSQTPSNKVTEKGKYVELRCDPISGHTALYWYRQSLGQGPEFLIYFQGTGAADDSGLPNDRFFAVRPEGSVSTLKIQRTERGDSAVYLCASSLTGTGGTEAFFGQGTRLTVV.

This clonotype was seen only a few times. The rearrangement links TRBV20-1 to TRBJ2-7, with no clear D. Trimming pared 0 bases from V and 0 bases from J, leaving 12 bases between. Germline lookup yields CDR1 DFQATT and CDR2 SNEGSKA (reference sequence). The CDR3 loop spans 15 amino acids. This CDR3 reads CSARDVGRHSYEQYF. The CDR3 DNA reads TGCAGTGCTAGAGATGTGGGCCGTCACTCCTACGAGCAGTACTTC.

This clonotype was seen a few times. The chain couples TRBV9 to TRBJ2-7; 9 nucleotides agree with TRBD1. V shed 1 base and J 0 bases; nucleotides not matched to a gene: 2. This CDR3 has 15 residues. CDR1 and CDR2 (germline): SGDLS, YYNGEE. The CDR3 protein is CASSVSGQGSYEQYF. The CDR3 DNA reads as TGTGCCAGCAGCGTATCGGGACAGGGCTCCTACGAGCAGTACTTC.

The chain uses TRBV7-9 and TRBJ1-5, with TRBD1 as a possible D gene (5 bases). Germline-derived CDR1 and CDR2 are SEHNR and FQNEAQ (reference sequence). The CDR3 is 15 residues long. The germline V and J ends were trimmed by 5 bases and 4 bases, with 15 bases remaining between them. CDR3 protein: CASSPEAGWNQPQHF. CDR3 DNA sequence: TGTGCCAGCAGCCCAGAGGCAGGGTGGAATCAGCCCCAGCATTTT.

This chain uses TRBV10-3 with TRBJ2-3; D is possibly TRBD2 (6 bases). The V end lost 4 bases, the J end lost 8 bases, and 16 bases lay between the germline ends. There are 14 residues in the CDR3. Germline V lookup: CDR1 ENHRY, CDR2 SYGVKD. CDR3 residues: CAISGGRMGGTQYF. CDR3 DNA sequence: TGTGCCATCAGTGGAGGGCGCATGGGGGGTACGCAGTATTTT.